The 24 T cell receptor beta chains listed next were all sequenced from one sample in a study of post-analysis software for immune sequencing data. Their cognate antigens are unknown. Libraries were made from TCR beta cDNA, and they carried unique molecular identifiers. TCRdb used MiXCR to reprocess the PCR reads, holding one entry per CDR3 protein. The top ten hold roughly 5% of the sample, which has approximately 730,000 distinct CDR3 sequences, about half seen once. Points from the study as a whole: TRBV5-6, TRBV5-1 and TRBV20-1 belonged to a set of roughly five TRBV segments that were more frequent in patients than controls.

The sample comprised blood. Every receptor here comes from a girl aged 5-17 years with multiple sclerosis.

The CDR3 loop is CATSGRAQETQYF. The CDR3, as DNA: TGTGCCACCAGCGGGAGGGCCCAAGAGACCCAGTACTTC. This chain uses TRBV6-6 with TRBJ2-5, with TRBD2 matching over 10 bases. There are 13 residues in the CDR3. Germline-derived CDR1 and CDR2 are MNHNY and SVGAGI (reference sequence). J was trimmed by 1 base and V by 10 bases; bases with no gene match: 3.

The J gene is TRBJ1-1, the V gene TRBV7-9, with no clear D. CDR3 size: 15 residues. The germline V gene encodes CDR1 SEHNR and CDR2 FQNEAQ (reference sequence). Trimming left V 3 bases short and J 1 base short, with 12 bases between. CDR3 nucleotide sequence: TGTGCCAGCAGCTTTTCCGACGGAACGAACACTGAAGCTTTCTTT. It translates to CASSFSDGTNTEAFF.

This chain uses TRBV28 with TRBJ1-1; weak D call: TRBD1 (5 bases). The CDR3 loop spans 14 amino acids. V gave up 5 bases and J gave up 0 bases, with 10 bases separating them. Germline assignment: CDR1 MDHEN and CDR2 SYDVKM. The DNA for the CDR3 is TGTGCCAGCAGTACAGGTGCCATGAACACTGAAGCTTTCTTT. Amino acid sequence: CASSTGAMNTEAFF.

The V gene is TRBV7-2, the J gene TRBJ2-3; 7 positions match TRBD2. The CDR3 consists of 17 residues. V lost 5 bases, J lost 2 bases, and 13 bases stayed unmatched. CDR1 and CDR2 (germline): SGHTA, FQGNSA. The CDR3 DNA reads TGTGCCAGCAGCGAAGTCGGGGGACTAACTTTCACAGATACGCAGTATTTT. This gives the protein CASSEVGGLTFTDTQYF.

This clonotype appeared a few times. The rearrangement joins TRBV12-3 or TRBV12-4 to TRBJ2-5, with D uncertain. The DNA end lines up better with TRBJ2-7; the J call may be wrong. The CDR3 consists of 14 residues. The CDR3 sequence: CASGPSNTMYEQYF. The CDR3 DNA reads TGTGCCAGCGGTCCCTCCAACACCATGTACGAGCAGTACTTC.

CDR3 bases: TGTGCCAGCAGTTACTCCACAGGGGAGGGGCCTTATGGCTACACCTTC. Translated: CASSYSTGEGPYGYTF. The gene calls are TRBV6-5 and TRBJ1-2; the match to TRBD1 covers 7 bases. Germline V gives CDR1 MNHEY, CDR2 SVGAGI. J lost 5 bases, V lost 0 bases, and 9 bases had no gene match. The CDR3 spans 16 residues.

This clonotype was found a few times. The rearrangement links TRBV12-3 or TRBV12-4 to TRBJ2-5; 7 positions match TRBD2. V lost 7 bases, J lost 1 base, and 12 bases stayed unmatched. This CDR3 comprises 16 residues. Written as DNA, the CDR3 is TGTGCCAGCACCTCCGTGGGGAGGGCCCCCCAAGAGACCCAGTACTTC. Translated: CASTSVGRAPQETQYF.

The rearrangement links TRBV6-1 to TRBJ2-3; D may correspond to TRBD1 or TRBD2 (6 bases each). CDR1 and CDR2 from the germline V gene are MNHNS and SASEGT. This CDR3 spans 14 amino acids. V gave up 6 bases and J gave up 4 bases, with 14 bases separating them. CDR3 coding DNA: TGTGCCAGCAGCAAACCCGGGGGCGCAGATACGCAGTATTTT. Translation: CASSKPGGADTQYF.

This clonotype was counted between two and nine times. The chain recombines TRBV6-2 or TRBV6-3 with TRBJ2-1; tentative D call: TRBD2 (6 bases). The CDR3 runs 14 residues. Germline CDR1 and CDR2: MNHEY and SVGEGT. The V gene lost 5 bases and the J gene lost 7 bases, with 15 bases spanning the gap. For the CDR3, the DNA is TGTGCCAGCAGTCACGGGACCGGAGGGAATGAGCAGTTCTTC. This gives the protein CASSHGTGGNEQFF.

The chain links TRBV11-1 to TRBJ1-1; TRBD1 matches at 8 bases. The length of the CDR3 is 13 residues. Germline V gives CDR1 SGHAT, CDR2 FQDESV (reference sequence). Trimming took 5 bases from V and 6 from J; bases not matched to a gene: 5. The CDR3 DNA reads as TGTGCCAGCAGCCGAACAGGGGGAGCTGAAGCTTTCTTT. Amino acids: CASSRTGGAEAFF.

The chain recombines TRBV20-1 with TRBJ1-1; 8 nucleotides agree with TRBD1. This CDR3 contains 15 residues. The germline V gene encodes CDR1 DFQATT and CDR2 SNEGSKA (reference sequence). V lost 6 bases and J lost 5; bases outside the gene matches: 14. This CDR3 is CSAPPGTGSQTEAFF. The CDR3 DNA sequence: TGCAGTGCCCCCCCTGGGACAGGATCTCAGACTGAAGCTTTCTTT.

V and J are TRBV20-1 and TRBJ2-4, with unresolved D. The end of the DNA fits TRBJ2-7 better, so the J call may be wrong. This CDR3 comprises 13 residues. Germline V gene lookup returns CDR1 DFQATT and CDR2 SNEGSKA (reference sequence). This CDR3 is CSARLTSPYEQYF. The DNA of the CDR3 is TGCAGTGCTAGACTGACGTCCCCCTACGAGCAGTACTTC.

V gene TRBV20-1 combines with J gene TRBJ2-7; 8 bases are a match to TRBD1. This CDR3 has 16 amino acids. CDR1 is DFQATT, CDR2 SNEGSKA, per germline (reference sequence). V shed 4 bases and J 1 base; nucleotides not matched to a gene: 12. CDR3 sequence reads: CSATTYRGEASYEQYF. CDR3 coding DNA: TGCAGTGCTACCACCTACAGGGGGGAGGCGTCCTACGAGCAGTACTTC.

The chain joins TRBV7-9 to TRBJ2-4, with 13 nucleotides matching TRBD2. This CDR3 region has 16 residues. CDR1 and CDR2 from the germline V gene are SEHNR and FQNEAQ (reference sequence). Trimming removed 4 bases from V and 9 bases from J; junction bases left unmatched: 9. The CDR3 spells CASSSPRLAGGLIQYF. In nucleotides, the CDR3 is TGTGCCAGCAGCTCTCCGAGACTAGCGGGAGGACTCATTCAGTACTTC. The variable domain in full, completed from reference TRBV7-9 and TRBJ2-4, reads DTGVSQNPRHKITKRGQNVTFRCDPISEHNRLYWYRQTLGQGPEFLTYFQNEAQLEKSRLLSDRFSAERPKGSFSTLEIQRTEQGDSAMYLCASSSPRLAGGLIQYFGAGTRLSVL.

Only a few counts were recorded for this clonotype. This sequence joins TRBV6-4 and TRBJ1-2; 8 nucleotides match TRBD1. The germline V gene has CDR1 MRHNA and CDR2 SNTAGT. The CDR3 loop spans 15 amino acids. V shed 2 bases and J 8 bases; nucleotides not matched to a gene: 10. The CDR3 region is CASSDDPGGARGYTF. The CDR3 DNA sequence: TGTGCCAGCAGTGACGACCCAGGGGGCGCGAGGGGCTACACCTTC.

The chain links TRBV6-2 or TRBV6-3 to TRBJ2-5, with a weak D call TRBD2 (5 bases). The DNA end is a closer match to TRBJ2-7, so the J assignment may be wrong. This CDR3 region has 13 residues. Germline-derived CDR1 and CDR2 are MNHEY and SVGEGT. In DNA form, the CDR3 reads TGTGCCAGCAGTTACGGGGAGAACTACGAGCAGTACTTC. Translating it yields CASSYGENYEQYF.

This clonotype was detected only a few times. This chain joins TRBV27 and TRBJ2-7; 8 bases line up with TRBD1. The CDR3 is 15 amino acids. The V gene end was trimmed by 2 bases and the J gene end by 2 bases; junction bases not matched to a gene: 5. Looked up from germline, CDR1 is MNHEY and CDR2 is SMNVEV (reference sequence). The CDR3 loop reads CASSLTWTGPYEQYF. CDR3 nucleotide sequence: TGTGCCAGCAGTTTAACTTGGACAGGGCCCTACGAGCAGTACTTC.

V usage is TRBV27 and J usage is TRBJ2-7, with 9 positions matching TRBD2. Germline V gene sequence: CDR1 MNHEY, CDR2 SMNVEV (reference sequence). This CDR3 has 13 residues. V was clipped by 4 bases and J by 6 bases; unmatched bases: 4. The CDR3 loop is CASSSRLAAEQYF. The CDR3 DNA sequence: TGTGCCAGCAGTTCCCGACTAGCGGCCGAGCAGTACTTC.

This chain links TRBV12-3 or TRBV12-4 with TRBJ2-7, with a possible D match to TRBD1 (8 bases). Between the trimmed V and J ends, which lost 3 bases and 3 bases, there was a span of 18 bases. The CDR3 spans 16 residues. The CDR3 spells CASSFYRGGANYEQYF. DNA for the CDR3: TGTGCCAGCAGTTTCTACAGGGGGGGGGCTAACTACGAGCAGTACTTC.

In DNA, the CDR3 is TGTGCCAGCAGCGGGGAGAGACAGGGGGTACGGAGTGGCTACACCTTC. The encoded protein is CASSGERQGVRSGYTF. The chain recombines TRBV5-4 with TRBJ1-2; 9 bases map to TRBD1. The CDR3 spans 16 residues. The trim removed 4 bases at V and 7 bases at J, leaving 14 bases unmatched. Germline V CDR1 and CDR2: SGHNT, YYREEE (reference sequence).

V and J are TRBV7-9 and TRBJ2-1; TRBD1 matches 9 bases. Germline lookup yields CDR1 SEHNR and CDR2 FQNEAQ (reference sequence). The CDR3 sequence is 16 residues long. Trimming at V came to 5 bases and at J to 7 bases, leaving 12 bases not matched to a gene. This CDR3 is CASSPPGTGRENEQFF. The CDR3 bases are TGTGCCAGCAGCCCCCCGGGGACAGGGAGGGAGAATGAGCAGTTCTTC.

This clonotype was observed a handful of times. This chain joins TRBV27 and TRBJ2-7; D is perhaps TRBD2 (5 bases). The CDR3 runs to 15 residues. V was clipped by 5 bases and J by 1 base, with 15 bases between them. Germline loops: CDR1 MNHEY, CDR2 SMNVEV (reference sequence). This CDR3 reads CASSLTPGTSYEQYF. DNA for the CDR3: TGTGCCAGCAGTCTAACTCCGGGAACTTCCTACGAGCAGTACTTC.

The chain employs TRBV10-3 and TRBJ2-3; D unresolved. Germline V gene lookup returns CDR1 ENHRY and CDR2 SYGVKD. Between the trimmed V and J ends, which lost 3 bases and 5 bases, there was a span of 6 bases. The CDR3 is made up of 12 amino acids. The CDR3 reads CAISDFGDTQYF. The CDR3, as DNA: TGTGCCATCAGTGATTTCGGAGATACGCAGTATTTT.

V usage is TRBV10-3 and J usage is TRBJ2-7, with 9 bases fitting TRBD2. The junction had 7 bases not matched to a gene; V was cut back by 2 bases and J by 2 bases. CDR3 length: 16 residues. Germline CDR1 is ENHRY and CDR2 is SYGVKD. In nucleotides, the CDR3 is TGTGCCATCAGTGAGGCGAGCGGGAGGACCGCCTACGAGCAGTACTTC. Its translation: CAISEASGRTAYEQYF.